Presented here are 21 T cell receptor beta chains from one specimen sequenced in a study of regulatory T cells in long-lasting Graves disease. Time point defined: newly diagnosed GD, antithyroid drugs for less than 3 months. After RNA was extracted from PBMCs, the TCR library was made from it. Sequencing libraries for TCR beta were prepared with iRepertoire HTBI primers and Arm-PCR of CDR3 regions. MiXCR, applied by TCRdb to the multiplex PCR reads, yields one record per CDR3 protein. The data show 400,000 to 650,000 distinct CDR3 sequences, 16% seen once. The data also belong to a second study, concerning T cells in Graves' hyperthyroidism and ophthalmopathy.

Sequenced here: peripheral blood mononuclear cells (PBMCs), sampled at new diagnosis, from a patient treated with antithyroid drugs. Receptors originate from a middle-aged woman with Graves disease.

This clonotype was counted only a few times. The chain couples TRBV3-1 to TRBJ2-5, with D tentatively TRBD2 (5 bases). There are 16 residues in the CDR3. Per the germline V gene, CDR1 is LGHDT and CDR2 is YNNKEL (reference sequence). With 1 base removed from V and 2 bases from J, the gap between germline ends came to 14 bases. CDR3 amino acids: CASSQVFLASQETQYF. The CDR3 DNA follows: TGTGCCAGCAGCCAAGTTTTTCTAGCTTCACAAGAGACCCAGTACTTC.

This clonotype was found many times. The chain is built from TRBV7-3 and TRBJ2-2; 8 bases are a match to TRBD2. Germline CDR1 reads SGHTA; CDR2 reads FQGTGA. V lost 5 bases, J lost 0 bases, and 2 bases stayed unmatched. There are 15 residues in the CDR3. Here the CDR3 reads CASSAGLANTGELFF. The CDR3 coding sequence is TGTGCCAGCAGCGCGGGACTAGCGAACACCGGGGAGCTGTTTTTT.

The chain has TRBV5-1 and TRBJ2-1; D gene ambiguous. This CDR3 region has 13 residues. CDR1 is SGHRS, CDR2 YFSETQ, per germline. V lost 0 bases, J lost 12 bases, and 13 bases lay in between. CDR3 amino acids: CASSLDIGNGQFF. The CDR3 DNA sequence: TGCGCCAGCAGCTTGGATATTGGCAACGGGCAGTTCTTC.

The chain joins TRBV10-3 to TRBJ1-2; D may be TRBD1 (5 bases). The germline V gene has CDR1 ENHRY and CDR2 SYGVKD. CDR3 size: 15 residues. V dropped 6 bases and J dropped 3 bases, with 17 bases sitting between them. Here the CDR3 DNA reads TGTGCCATCAGGGGGACCTTGTTTTTGTACTATGGCTACACCTTC. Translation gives CAIRGTLFLYYGYTF.

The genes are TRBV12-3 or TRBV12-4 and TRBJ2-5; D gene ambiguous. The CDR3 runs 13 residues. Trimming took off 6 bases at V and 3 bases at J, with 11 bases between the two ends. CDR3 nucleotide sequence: TGTGCCAGCAGCCGAGACACCGAAGAGACCCAGTACTTC. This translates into CASSRDTEETQYF.

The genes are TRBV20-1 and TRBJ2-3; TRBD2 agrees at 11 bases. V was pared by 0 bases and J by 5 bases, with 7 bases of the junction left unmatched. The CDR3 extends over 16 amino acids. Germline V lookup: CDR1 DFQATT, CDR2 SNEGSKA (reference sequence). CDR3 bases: TGCAGTGCTAGAGATGCTAGCGGGGGGCGCTTAGATACGCAGTATTTT. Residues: CSARDASGGRLDTQYF.

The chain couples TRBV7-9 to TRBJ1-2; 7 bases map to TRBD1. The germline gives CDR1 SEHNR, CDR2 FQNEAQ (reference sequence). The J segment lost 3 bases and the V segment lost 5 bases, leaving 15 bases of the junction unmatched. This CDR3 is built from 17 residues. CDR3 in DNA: TGTGCCAGCAGCCAAGAAATGACAGGGTCCGGGGACTATGGCTACACCTTC. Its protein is CASSQEMTGSGDYGYTF.

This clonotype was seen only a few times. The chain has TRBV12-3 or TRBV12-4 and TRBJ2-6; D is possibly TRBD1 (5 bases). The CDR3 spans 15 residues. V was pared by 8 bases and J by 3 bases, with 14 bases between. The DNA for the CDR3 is TGTGCCAGCGGCCAACAGGTTTATGGGGCCAACGTCCTGACTTTC. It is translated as CASGQQVYGANVLTF.

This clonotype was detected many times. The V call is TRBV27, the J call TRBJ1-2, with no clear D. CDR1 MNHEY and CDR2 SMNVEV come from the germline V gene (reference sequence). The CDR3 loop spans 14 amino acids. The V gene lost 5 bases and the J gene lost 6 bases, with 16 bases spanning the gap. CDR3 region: CASSPRPVVHGYTF. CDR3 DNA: TGTGCCAGCAGTCCAAGGCCCGTGGTCCATGGCTACACCTTC.

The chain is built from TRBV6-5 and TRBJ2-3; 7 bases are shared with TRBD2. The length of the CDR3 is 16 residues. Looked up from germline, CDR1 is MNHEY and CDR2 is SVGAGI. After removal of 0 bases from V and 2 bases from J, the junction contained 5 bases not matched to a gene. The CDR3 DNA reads TGTGCCAGCAGTTACTCTTTGGGAGGGGACACAGATACGCAGTATTTT. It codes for CASSYSLGGDTDTQYF.

CDR3 residues: CASTAGSTDTQYF. Written as DNA, the CDR3 is TGTGCCAGTACCGCAGGTTCGACAGATACGCAGTATTTT. This sequence joins TRBV19 and TRBJ2-3; D remains ambiguous. V was pared by 7 bases and J by 3 bases, with 11 bases between. The CDR3 runs to 13 residues. Germline V lookup: CDR1 LNHDA, CDR2 SQIVND (reference sequence). The variable domain in full, completed from reference TRBV19 and TRBJ2-3, reads DGGITQSPKYLFRKEGQNVTLSCEQNLNHDAMYWYRQDPGQGLRLIYYSQIVNDFQKGDIAEGYSVSREKKESFPLTVTSAQKNPTAFYLCASTAGSTDTQYFGPGTRLTVL.

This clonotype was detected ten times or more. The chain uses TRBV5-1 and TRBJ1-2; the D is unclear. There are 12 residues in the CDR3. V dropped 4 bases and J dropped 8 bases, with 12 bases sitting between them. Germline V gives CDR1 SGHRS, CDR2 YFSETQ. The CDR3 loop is CASSEGNWGYTF. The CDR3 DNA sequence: TGCGCCAGCAGCGAAGGAAACTGGGGCTACACCTTC.

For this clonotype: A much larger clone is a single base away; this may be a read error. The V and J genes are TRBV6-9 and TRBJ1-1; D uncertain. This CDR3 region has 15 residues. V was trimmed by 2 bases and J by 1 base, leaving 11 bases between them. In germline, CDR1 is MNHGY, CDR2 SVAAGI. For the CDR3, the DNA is TGTGCCAGCAGTTATGGCTGGCGGCAGAACACTGAAGCTTTCTTT. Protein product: CASSYGWRQNTEAFF.

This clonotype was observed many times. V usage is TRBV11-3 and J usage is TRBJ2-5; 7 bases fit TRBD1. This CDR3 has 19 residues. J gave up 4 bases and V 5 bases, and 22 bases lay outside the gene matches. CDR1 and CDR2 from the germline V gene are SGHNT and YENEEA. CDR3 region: CASSQGGSSGPRSGETQYF. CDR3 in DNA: TGTGCCAGCAGCCAAGGGGGCAGCTCCGGGCCCCGGAGCGGAGAGACCCAGTACTTC.

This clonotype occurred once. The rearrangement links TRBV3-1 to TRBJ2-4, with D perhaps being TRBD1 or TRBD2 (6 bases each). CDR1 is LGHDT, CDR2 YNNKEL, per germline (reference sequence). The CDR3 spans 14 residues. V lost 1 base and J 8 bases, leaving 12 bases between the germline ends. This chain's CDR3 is CASSQGRGAYIQYF. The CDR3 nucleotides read TGTGCCAGCAGCCAAGGAAGGGGGGCTTACATTCAGTACTTC.

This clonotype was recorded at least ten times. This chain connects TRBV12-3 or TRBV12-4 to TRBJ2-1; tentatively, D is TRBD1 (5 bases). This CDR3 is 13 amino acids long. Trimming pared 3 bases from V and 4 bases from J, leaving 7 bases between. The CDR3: CASSFYRYNEQFF. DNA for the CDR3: TGTGCCAGCAGTTTTTACAGGTACAATGAGCAGTTCTTC.

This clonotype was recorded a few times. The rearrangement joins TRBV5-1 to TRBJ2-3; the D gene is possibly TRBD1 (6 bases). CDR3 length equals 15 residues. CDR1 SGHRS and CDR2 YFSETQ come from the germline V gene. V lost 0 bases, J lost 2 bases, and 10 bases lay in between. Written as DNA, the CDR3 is TGCGCCAGCAGCTTGGACAGGGCTCACACAGATACGCAGTATTTT. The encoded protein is CASSLDRAHTDTQYF. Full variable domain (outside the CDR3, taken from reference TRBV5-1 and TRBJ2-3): KAGVTQTPRYLIKTRGQQVTLSCSPISGHRSVSWYQQTPGQGLQFLFEYFSETQRNKGNFPGRFSGRQFSNSRSEMNVSTLELGDSALYLCASSLDRAHTDTQYFGPGTRLTVL.

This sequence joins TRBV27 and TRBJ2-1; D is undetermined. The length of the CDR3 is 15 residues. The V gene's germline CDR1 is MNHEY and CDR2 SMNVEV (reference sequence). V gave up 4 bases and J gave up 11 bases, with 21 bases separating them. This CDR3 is CASSSATPLFNQQFF. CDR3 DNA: TGTGCCAGCAGTTCGGCGACTCCACTTTTTAATCAGCAGTTCTTC.

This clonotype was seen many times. CDR3 coding DNA: TGTGCCAGGCCCCCAGGGGGCATGAACACTGAAGCTTTCTTT. Translated: CARPPGGMNTEAFF. The V call is TRBV6-1, the J call TRBJ1-1, with 8 bases that match TRBD1. The J segment lost 0 bases and the V segment lost 9 bases, leaving 6 bases of the junction unmatched. Germline CDR1 is MNHNS and CDR2 is SASEGT. This CDR3 spans 14 amino acids.

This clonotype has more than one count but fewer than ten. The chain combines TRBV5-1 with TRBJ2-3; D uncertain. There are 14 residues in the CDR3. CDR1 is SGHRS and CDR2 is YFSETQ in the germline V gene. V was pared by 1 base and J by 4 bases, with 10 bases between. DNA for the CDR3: TGCGCCAGCAGCTTGTTAGGGTCTCCAGATACGCAGTATTTT. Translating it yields CASSLLGSPDTQYF.

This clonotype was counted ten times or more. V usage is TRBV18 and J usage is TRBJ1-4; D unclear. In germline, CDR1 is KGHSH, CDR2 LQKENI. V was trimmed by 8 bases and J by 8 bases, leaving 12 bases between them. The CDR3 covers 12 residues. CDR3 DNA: TGTGCCAGCGAGGACTCGGGGGAAAAACTGTTTTTT. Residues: CASEDSGEKLFF.